This TCR beta chain was obtained from a study of cytomegalovirus exposure and HLA in healthy donors. The study's findings and limits: Sequencing likely produced, as an artifact, a cluster of highly shared sequence variants. An ancestry cluster, one associated with Asian ancestry, reportedly showed fewer N-insertions than the roughly 670-donor mean in a later analysis. Excluded were some V segments that proved indistinguishable, including TRBV6-2 and TRBV6-3.

It was with 60 Vbeta and 13 Jbeta primers that the PCR ran. The protocol was immunoSEQ multiplex PCR, while the TCRdb copy is restricted to in-frame clones and leaves out a portion. The profile covers 150,000 to 200,000 clones, with about 72% appearing a single time and 1.4% taken by the ten largest. V shed 6 bases and J shed 4 bases, with 16 bases lying between them. The CDR3 runs to 14 residues. The V gene's germline CDR1 is SGHTS and CDR2 YDEGEE. This clone was seen only once. What it recognizes is unknown. The sample taken for sequencing was PBMCs. V and J are TRBV5-8 and TRBJ2-5; TRBD1 is a possible D gene (5 bases). The clonotype was recovered from a male donor in good health and CMV-seronegative. The CDR3 is CASKWAGLRETQYF. The CDR3 DNA reads as TGTGCCAGCAAATGGGCAGGGTTAAGAGAGACCCAGTACTTC. Filled out from reference TRBV5-8 and TRBJ2-5, the complete variable domain reads EAGVTQSPTHLIKTRGQQATLRCSPISGHTSVYWYQQALGLGLQFLLWYDEGEERNRGNFPPRFSGRQFPNYSSELNVNALELEDSALYLCASKWAGLRETQYFGPGTRLLVL.